The 24 T cell receptor beta chains reported below all come from one sample, sequenced in a study of identical twins. Via MiXCR, TCRdb re-called the 5' RACE reads, giving one row per CDR3 protein. This table has some 1,600,000 distinct CDR3 sequences, about 32% appearing once. The sequencing sample was made of cord blood. The receptors were gathered from a newborn girl in good health.

This clonotype turned up a few times. The chain joins TRBV2 to TRBJ2-3; D might be TRBD2 (5 bases). There are 12 residues in the CDR3. Germline-derived CDR1 and CDR2 are SNHLY and FYNNEI. V gave up 7 bases and J gave up 9 bases, with 14 bases separating them. CDR3 residues: CASTEGPSTQYF. CDR3 bases: TGTGCCAGCACCGAGGGCCCCTCGACGCAGTATTTT.

V is TRBV3-1 and J is TRBJ2-3; 12 bases align to TRBD2. The germline CDR1 and CDR2 sequences are LGHDT and YNNKEL (reference sequence). The trim removed 5 bases at V and 0 bases at J, leaving 12 bases unmatched. The CDR3 length is 19 residues. The CDR3 nucleotides read TGTGCCAGCAGCTCCCTAGCGGGGGGGAGCCAGACTAGCACAGATACGCAGTATTTT. This translates into CASSSLAGGSQTSTDTQYF.

The rearrangement links TRBV28 to TRBJ1-2, with TRBD1 identical over 10 bases. V lost 7 bases, J lost 2 bases, and 10 bases stayed unmatched. Germline V gene data show CDR1 as MDHEN and CDR2 as SYDVKM. This CDR3 contains 16 residues. The CDR3 sequence: CASNFQWGQGNYGYTF. The CDR3 DNA reads TGTGCCAGCAATTTCCAGTGGGGACAGGGGAACTATGGCTACACCTTC.

The rearrangement uses TRBV7-6 and TRBJ2-3; 7 bases agree with TRBD1. The germline CDR1 and CDR2 sequences are SGHVS and FNYEAQ. The CDR3 covers 15 residues. V trimming: 2 bases; J trimming: 2 bases; junction bases outside the gene matches: 4. The CDR3: CASSLLDRPTDTQYF. The CDR3 nucleotides read TGTGCCAGCAGCTTATTGGACAGGCCCACAGATACGCAGTATTTT.

With regard to this clonotype: Being one base from a much bigger clone, this may be a read error. V and J are TRBV3-1 and TRBJ2-1, with 11 bases that match TRBD2. From germline, CDR1 is LGHDT and CDR2 YNNKEL (reference sequence). The CDR3 extends over 14 amino acids. V gave up 4 bases and J gave up 13 bases; unmatched junction bases: 9. CDR3 DNA: TGTGCCAGCAGCCCTGGGACTAGCGGTCGGACCCAGTTCTTC. Translation gives CASSPGTSGRTQFF.

This chain uses TRBV6-5 with TRBJ2-7; 9 nucleotides align to TRBD2. V shed 0 bases and J 2 bases; nucleotides not matched to a gene: 11. Germline CDR1 is MNHEY and CDR2 is SVGAGI. The CDR3 is 18 residues long. The CDR3 is CASSYSIETSGPPYEQYF. The CDR3 DNA reads as TGTGCCAGCAGTTACTCGATCGAGACTAGCGGACCTCCCTACGAGCAGTACTTC.

The chain is built from TRBV12-3 or TRBV12-4 and TRBJ1-2; no definite D call. This CDR3 comprises 15 residues. With 3 bases removed from V and 4 bases from J, the gap between germline ends came to 15 bases. DNA for the CDR3: TGTGCCAGCAGTTTTGGCAATTACCAGGTCTATGGCTACACCTTC. It yields the protein CASSFGNYQVYGYTF.

The rearrangement uses TRBV6-1 and TRBJ1-2, with D perhaps TRBD1 (5 bases). CDR3 length: 14 residues. The V end was cut by 2 bases, the J end by 8 bases, with 15 bases between. In germline, CDR1 is MNHNS, CDR2 SASEGT. The CDR3 loop reads CASSELRGWWGYTF. The CDR3 coding sequence is TGTGCCAGCAGTGAACTTAGGGGTTGGTGGGGCTACACCTTC.

The chain carries TRBV27 and TRBJ2-7; D is undetermined. Germline loops: CDR1 MNHEY, CDR2 SMNVEV (reference sequence). With 0 bases removed from V and 3 bases from J, the gap between germline ends came to 18 bases. The CDR3 extends over 17 amino acids. CDR3 residues: CASSLSMGAQYVYEQYF. CDR3 DNA: TGTGCCAGCAGTTTATCCATGGGCGCGCAGTACGTCTACGAGCAGTACTTC.

This clonotype was seen repeatedly, ten times or more. The chain couples TRBV2 to TRBJ1-2; 8 bases align to TRBD1. The junction had 3 bases not matched to a gene; V was cut back by 4 bases and J by 2 bases. CDR3 size: 14 residues. CDR1 and CDR2 (germline): SNHLY, FYNNEI. CDR3 nucleotide sequence: TGTGCCAGCAGTGCCTGGACAGGGAACTATGGCTACACCTTC. It is translated as CASSAWTGNYGYTF. Full variable domain (rest looked up from reference TRBV2 and TRBJ1-2): EPEVTQTPSHQVTQMGQEVILRCVPISNHLYFYWYRQILGQKVEFLVSFYNNEISEKSEIFDDQFSVERPDGSNFTLKIRSTKLEDSAMYFCASSAWTGNYGYTFGSGTRLTVV.

The gene calls are TRBV4-1 and TRBJ2-6, with unresolved D. CDR3 size: 15 residues. Trimming left V 4 bases short and J 0 bases short, with 7 bases between. Germline-derived CDR1 and CDR2 are MGHRA and YSYEKL. CDR3 nucleotide sequence: TGCGCCAGCAGCCCACAGACCTCTGGGGCCAACGTCCTGACTTTC. Its protein is CASSPQTSGANVLTF.

The rearrangement links TRBV12-3 or TRBV12-4 to TRBJ2-3; 8 bases are a match to TRBD1. The J segment lost 5 bases and the V segment lost 8 bases, leaving 21 bases of the junction unmatched. This CDR3 is built from 18 residues. Here the CDR3 reads CASGHKRAPDRGEDTQYF. Written as DNA, the CDR3 is TGTGCCAGCGGCCATAAAAGAGCCCCAGACAGGGGAGAAGATACGCAGTATTTT.

With regard to this clonotype: At one boundary the junction diverges from the germline segment, which might be a read error. The rearrangement joins TRBV6-6 to TRBJ2-3, with D tentatively TRBD1 (7 bases). The CDR3 runs to 16 residues. Germline V gives CDR1 MNHNY, CDR2 SVGAGI (reference sequence). CDR3 bases: TGTGCCGGCAGTTACTCAGGGGGGAGTGCCACAGATACGCAGTATTTT. Translating gives CAGSYSGGSATDTQYF.

This clonotype was counted a few times. The chain couples TRBV20-1 to TRBJ1-5, with D perhaps matching TRBD1 (5 bases). Trimming took off 7 bases at V and 5 bases at J, with 15 bases between the two ends. The germline CDR1 and CDR2 sequences are DFQATT and SNEGSKA (reference sequence). The CDR3 sequence is 13 residues long. CDR3: CSVYGGGHQPQHF. The DNA for the CDR3 is TGCAGTGTTTACGGCGGGGGACATCAGCCCCAGCATTTT.

The rearrangement links TRBV28 to TRBJ1-4; TRBD1 might be the D (6 bases). The CDR3 is 15 amino acids. V was pared by 7 bases and J by 3 bases, with 15 bases between. CDR1 is MDHEN, CDR2 SYDVKM, per germline. The CDR3 coding sequence is TGTGCCAGCAACACCGACAGGAGCTCTAATGAAAAACTGTTTTTT. Translation gives CASNTDRSSNEKLFF. Supplemented by reference TRBV28 and TRBJ1-4, the full variable domain reads DVKVTQSSRYLVKRTGEKVFLECVQDMDHENMFWYRQDPGLGLRLIYFSYDVKMKEKGDIPEGYSVSREKKERFSLILESASTNQTSMYLCASNTDRSSNEKLFFGSGTQLSVL.

The chain is built from TRBV3-1 and TRBJ2-3; TRBD2 matches 8 bases. Germline CDR1 and CDR2: LGHDT and YNNKEL (reference sequence). With V trimmed by 0 bases and J by 1 base, 12 bases remained unmatched. The CDR3 length is 19 residues. In DNA, the CDR3 is TGTGCCAGCAGCCAAGATTTCGCCCAGCGGGGGAGGGGCACAGATACGCAGTATTTT. Its protein product is CASSQDFAQRGRGTDTQYF.

The table lists this clonotype with a few counts. The chain links TRBV19 to TRBJ2-5, with D maybe TRBD1 (6 bases). The germline CDR1 and CDR2 sequences are LNHDA and SQIVND (reference sequence). There are 14 residues in the CDR3. The ends were cut back, 3 bases at V and 5 bases at J, with 13 bases in the middle. The CDR3 nucleotides are TGTGCCAGTAGTATCCCCGGACAGTGGGAGACCCAGTACTTC. Its protein product is CASSIPGQWETQYF.

The chain combines TRBV7-8 with TRBJ2-7; TRBD2 is a possible D gene (5 bases). This CDR3 has 15 residues. Germline-derived CDR1 and CDR2 are SGHVS and FQNEAQ. V shed 1 base and J shed 2 bases, with 12 bases lying between them. The DNA for the CDR3 is TGTGCCAGCAGCTTAGATGAGGGTGGGACCTACGAGCAGTACTTC. It specifies CASSLDEGGTYEQYF.

This clonotype was detected ten times or more. This chain joins TRBV18 and TRBJ2-5; D is unclear. Germline V gene sequence: CDR1 KGHSH, CDR2 LQKENI. The CDR3 consists of 13 residues. Trimming cost V 8 bases and J 2 bases, with 12 bases left between them. CDR3 in DNA: TGTGCCAGCAGCCCCAGTTTGCAAGAGACCCAGTACTTC. This sequence encodes CASSPSLQETQYF.

The V and J genes are TRBV3-1 and TRBJ2-5; D not certain. The CDR3 consists of 16 residues. Germline V gene lookup returns CDR1 LGHDT and CDR2 YNNKEL (reference sequence). V gave up 4 bases and J gave up 11 bases, with 26 bases separating them. This CDR3 is CASSPARFFTYNEQYF. CDR3 nucleotide sequence: TGTGCCAGCAGCCCGGCCCGGTTCTTTACCTACAATGAGCAGTACTTC.

This sequence joins TRBV20-1 and TRBJ2-4; D possibly matches TRBD1 or TRBD2 (5 bases each). CDR3 length equals 17 residues. Germline V gives CDR1 DFQATT, CDR2 SNEGSKA (reference sequence). Between the trimmed V and J ends, which lost 0 bases and 0 bases, there was a span of 15 bases. CDR3 amino acids: CSARDSSGLLAKNIQYF. As DNA, the CDR3 is TGCAGTGCTAGAGATTCATCGGGGCTACTAGCCAAAAACATTCAGTACTTC.

The rearrangement uses TRBV20-1 and TRBJ2-3; tentatively, D is TRBD2 (5 bases). CDR1 is DFQATT, CDR2 SNEGSKA, per germline (reference sequence). Trimming pared 4 bases from V and 2 bases from J, leaving 19 bases between. The length of the CDR3 is 16 residues. The CDR3 DNA is TGCAGTGCTATGATATTTGAGGGAATGAACACAGATACGCAGTATTTT. Protein sequence: CSAMIFEGMNTDTQYF.

The chain couples TRBV10-3 to TRBJ1-1; 10 bases align to TRBD1. The V and J ends lost 3 bases and 5 bases, in that order; junction bases with no gene match: 6. Germline V gene data show CDR1 as ENHRY and CDR2 as SYGVKD. This CDR3 contains 15 residues. CDR3 sequence: CAISDPGTGETEAFF. The CDR3 DNA follows: TGTGCCATCAGTGACCCTGGGACAGGGGAAACTGAAGCTTTCTTT.

This clonotype turned up a few times. V and J are TRBV24-1 and TRBJ2-3, with D perhaps matching TRBD1 (5 bases). The V end was cut by 5 bases, the J end by 5 bases, with 16 bases between. From germline, CDR1 is KGHDR and CDR2 SFDVKD. The CDR3 totals 15 residues. CDR3 amino acids: CATSGWEGDKDTQYF. DNA for the CDR3: TGTGCCACCAGTGGCTGGGAAGGGGATAAAGATACGCAGTATTTT.